This TCR beta chain was sequenced for a study of technical replicates of blood from a few donors. Germline-derived CDR1 and CDR2 are SQVTM and ANQGSEA. The CDR3 contains 20 residues. V lost 0 bases and J 1 base, leaving 28 bases between the germline ends. Profiling relied on immunoSEQ multiplex PCR, and the TCRdb table lists in-frame clones only, not all of them. The sample contains tens of thousands of clones, around 93% of which appear only once. The rearrangement uses TRBV29-1 and TRBJ2-7, with a weak D call TRBD2 (6 bases). The specimen was PBMCs. The TCR comes from a human donor in good health. Some clones in this sample may be carry-over from other donors' samples. The CDR3: CSVEDLPTPRVLAPSYEQYF. The CDR3 DNA reads as TGCAGCGTTGAAGATCTCCCAACTCCTCGGGTTCTAGCGCCTTCCTACGAGCAGTACTTC.